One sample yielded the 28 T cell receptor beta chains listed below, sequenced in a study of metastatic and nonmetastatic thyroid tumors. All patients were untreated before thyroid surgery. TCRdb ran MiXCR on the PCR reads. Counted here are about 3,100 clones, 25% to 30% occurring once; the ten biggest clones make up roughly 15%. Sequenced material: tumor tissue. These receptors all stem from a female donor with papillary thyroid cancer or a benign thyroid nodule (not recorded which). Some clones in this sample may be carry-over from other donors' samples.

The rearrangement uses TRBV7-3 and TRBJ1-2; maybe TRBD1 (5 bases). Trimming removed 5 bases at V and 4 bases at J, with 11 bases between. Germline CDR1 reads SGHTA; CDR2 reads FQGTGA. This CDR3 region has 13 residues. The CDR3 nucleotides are TGTGCCAGCAGCCCCGGGACGGCCTATGGCTACACCTTC. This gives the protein CASSPGTAYGYTF.

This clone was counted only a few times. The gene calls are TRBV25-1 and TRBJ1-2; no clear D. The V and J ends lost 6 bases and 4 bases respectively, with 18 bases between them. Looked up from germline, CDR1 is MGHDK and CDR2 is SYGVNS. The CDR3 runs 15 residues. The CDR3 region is CASSDTVREAYGYTF. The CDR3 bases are TGTGCCAGCAGCGACACTGTACGGGAGGCCTATGGCTACACCTTC.

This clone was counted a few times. CDR3 residues: CASSSAGYTEAFF. The DNA of the CDR3 is TGTGCCAGCAGTTCGGCGGGATACACTGAAGCTTTCTTT. V and J are TRBV6-1 and TRBJ1-1; D gene unclear. The V gene lost 5 bases and the J gene lost 3 bases, with 10 bases spanning the gap. CDR1 is MNHNS, CDR2 SASEGT, per germline. There are 13 residues in the CDR3.

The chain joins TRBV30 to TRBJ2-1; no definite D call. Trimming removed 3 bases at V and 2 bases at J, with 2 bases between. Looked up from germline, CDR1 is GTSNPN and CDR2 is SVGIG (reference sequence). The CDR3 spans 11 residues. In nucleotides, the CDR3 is TGTGCCTGGAGACCCTACAATGAGCAGTTCTTC. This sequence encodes CAWRPYNEQFF.

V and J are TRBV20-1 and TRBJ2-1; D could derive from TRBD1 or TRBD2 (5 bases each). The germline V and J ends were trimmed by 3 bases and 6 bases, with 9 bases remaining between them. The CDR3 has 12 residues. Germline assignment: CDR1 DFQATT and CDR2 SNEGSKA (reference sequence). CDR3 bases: TGCAGTGCTAGTCGGGACGTCAATGAGCAGTTCTTC. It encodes CSASRDVNEQFF.

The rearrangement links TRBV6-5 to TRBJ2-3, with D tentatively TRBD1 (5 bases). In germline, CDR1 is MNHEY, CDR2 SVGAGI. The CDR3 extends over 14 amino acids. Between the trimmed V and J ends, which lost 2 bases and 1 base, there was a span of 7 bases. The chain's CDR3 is CASSYGARTDTQYF. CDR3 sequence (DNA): TGTGCCAGCAGTTACGGGGCCCGCACAGATACGCAGTATTTT.

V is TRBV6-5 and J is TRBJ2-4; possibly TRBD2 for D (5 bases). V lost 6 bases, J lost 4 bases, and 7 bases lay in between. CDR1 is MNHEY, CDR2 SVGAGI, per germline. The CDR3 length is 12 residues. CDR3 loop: CASSPGKNIQYF. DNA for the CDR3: TGTGCCAGCAGCCCGGGGAAAAACATTCAGTACTTC.

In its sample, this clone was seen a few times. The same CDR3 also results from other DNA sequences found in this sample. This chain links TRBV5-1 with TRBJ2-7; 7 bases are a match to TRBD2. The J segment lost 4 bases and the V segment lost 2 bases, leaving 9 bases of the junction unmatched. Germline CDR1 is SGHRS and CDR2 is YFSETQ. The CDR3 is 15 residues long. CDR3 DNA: TGCGCCAGCAGCTTCATCGGGGGGAGTCGTTACGAGCAGTACTTC. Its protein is CASSFIGGSRYEQYF.

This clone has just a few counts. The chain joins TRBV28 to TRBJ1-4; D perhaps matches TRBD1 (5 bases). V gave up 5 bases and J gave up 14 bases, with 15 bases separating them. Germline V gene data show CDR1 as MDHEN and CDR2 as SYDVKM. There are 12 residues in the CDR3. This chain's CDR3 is CASSLSHRGLFF. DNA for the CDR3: TGTGCCAGCAGTCTATCCCACCGGGGCCTGTTTTTT.

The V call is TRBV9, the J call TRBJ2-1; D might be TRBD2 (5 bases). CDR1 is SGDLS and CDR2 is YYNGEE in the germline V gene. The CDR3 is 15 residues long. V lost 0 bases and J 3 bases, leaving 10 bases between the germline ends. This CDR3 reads CASSVANGNYNEQFF. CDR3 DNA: TGTGCCAGCAGCGTAGCGAACGGGAACTACAATGAGCAGTTCTTC. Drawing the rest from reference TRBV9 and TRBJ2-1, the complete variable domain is DSGVTQTPKHLITATGQRVTLRCSPRSGDLSVYWYQQSLDQGLQFLIQYYNGEERAKGNILERFSAQQFPDLHSELNLSSLELGDSALYFCASSVANGNYNEQFFGPGTRLTVL.

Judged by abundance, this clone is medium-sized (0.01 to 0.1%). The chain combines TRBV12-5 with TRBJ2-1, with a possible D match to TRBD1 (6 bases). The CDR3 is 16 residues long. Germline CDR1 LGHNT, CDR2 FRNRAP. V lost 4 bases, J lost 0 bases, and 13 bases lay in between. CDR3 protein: CASGWNSDSSYNEQFF. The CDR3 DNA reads TGTGCTAGTGGTTGGAATTCGGACAGCTCCTACAATGAGCAGTTCTTC.

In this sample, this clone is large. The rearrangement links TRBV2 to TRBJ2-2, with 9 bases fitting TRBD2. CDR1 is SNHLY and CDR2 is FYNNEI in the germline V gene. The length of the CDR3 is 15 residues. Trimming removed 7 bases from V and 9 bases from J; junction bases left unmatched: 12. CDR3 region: CASTSGTPSVRELFF. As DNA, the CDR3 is TGTGCCAGCACTAGCGGGACCCCCTCGGTCAGGGAGCTGTTTTTT.

CDR3 amino acids: CSAQEDYPSSEQYF. The CDR3 nucleotides are TGCAGTGCACAAGAGGACTATCCTTCGAGCGAGCAGTACTTC. The rearrangement links TRBV20-1 to TRBJ2-7, with D possibly TRBD2 on 6 matching bases. The length of the CDR3 is 14 residues. V gave up 6 bases and J gave up 6 bases, with 21 bases separating them. CDR1 and CDR2 from the germline V gene are DFQATT and SNEGSKA (reference sequence).

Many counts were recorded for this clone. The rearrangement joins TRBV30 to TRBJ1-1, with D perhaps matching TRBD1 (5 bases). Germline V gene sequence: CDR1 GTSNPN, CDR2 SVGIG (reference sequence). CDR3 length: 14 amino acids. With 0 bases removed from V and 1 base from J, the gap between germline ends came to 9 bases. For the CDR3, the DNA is TGTGCCTGGAGTGTGGGGGTGGCGAACACTGAAGCTTTCTTT. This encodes CAWSVGVANTEAFF.

The CDR3 here is CASSLAGGIEQYF. The CDR3 bases are TGTGCCAGCAGTTTAGCAGGGGGGATCGAGCAGTACTTC. This rearrangement joins TRBV27 to TRBJ2-7, with a weak D call TRBD1 (7 bases). Trimming removed 2 bases at V and 6 bases at J, with 11 bases between. The CDR3 runs 13 residues. The germline V gene encodes CDR1 MNHEY and CDR2 SMNVEV (reference sequence).

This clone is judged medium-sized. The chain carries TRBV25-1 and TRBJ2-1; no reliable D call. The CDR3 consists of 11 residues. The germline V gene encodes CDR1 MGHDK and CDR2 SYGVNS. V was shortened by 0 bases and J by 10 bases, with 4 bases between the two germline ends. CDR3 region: CASSEYKEQFF. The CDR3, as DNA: TGTGCCAGCAGTGAATATAAAGAGCAGTTCTTC.

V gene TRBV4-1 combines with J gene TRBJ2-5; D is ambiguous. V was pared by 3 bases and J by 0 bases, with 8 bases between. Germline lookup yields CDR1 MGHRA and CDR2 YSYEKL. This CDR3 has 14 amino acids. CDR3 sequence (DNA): TGCGCCAGCAGCCAGGGTCCAGACCAAGAGACCCAGTACTTC. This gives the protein CASSQGPDQETQYF.

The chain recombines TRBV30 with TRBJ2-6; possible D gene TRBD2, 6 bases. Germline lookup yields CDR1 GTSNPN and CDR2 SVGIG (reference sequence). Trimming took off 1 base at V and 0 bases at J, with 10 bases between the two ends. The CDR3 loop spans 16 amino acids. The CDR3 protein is CAWSGLASSGANVLTF. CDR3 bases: TGTGCCTGGAGTGGGCTAGCGAGCTCTGGGGCCAACGTCCTGACTTTC.

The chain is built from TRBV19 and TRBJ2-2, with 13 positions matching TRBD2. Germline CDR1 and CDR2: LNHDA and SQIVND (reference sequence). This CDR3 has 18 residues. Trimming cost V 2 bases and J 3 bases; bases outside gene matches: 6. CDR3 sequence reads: CASSIRTSGRSYTGELFF. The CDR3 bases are TGTGCCAGTAGTATAAGGACTAGCGGGAGATCGTACACCGGGGAGCTGTTTTTT.

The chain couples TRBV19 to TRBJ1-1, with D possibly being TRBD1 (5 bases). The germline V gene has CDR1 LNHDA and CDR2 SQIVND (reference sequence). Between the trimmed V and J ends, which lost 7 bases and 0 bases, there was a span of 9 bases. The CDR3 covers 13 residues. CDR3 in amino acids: CASNKQVNTEAFF. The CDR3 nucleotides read TGTGCCAGTAATAAACAGGTGAACACTGAAGCTTTCTTT.

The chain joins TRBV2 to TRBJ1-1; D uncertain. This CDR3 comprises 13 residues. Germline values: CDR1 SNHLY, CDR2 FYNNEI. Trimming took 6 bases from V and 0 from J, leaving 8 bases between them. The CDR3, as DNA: TGTGCCAGCAGGGACTCCATGAACACTGAAGCTTTCTTT. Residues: CASRDSMNTEAFF.

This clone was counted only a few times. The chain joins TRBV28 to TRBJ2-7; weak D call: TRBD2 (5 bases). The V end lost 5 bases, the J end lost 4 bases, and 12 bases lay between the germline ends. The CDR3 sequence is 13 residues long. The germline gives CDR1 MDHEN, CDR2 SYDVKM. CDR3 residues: CASSPPGWYEQYF. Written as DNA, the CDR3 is TGTGCCAGCAGTCCCCCGGGGTGGTACGAGCAGTACTTC.

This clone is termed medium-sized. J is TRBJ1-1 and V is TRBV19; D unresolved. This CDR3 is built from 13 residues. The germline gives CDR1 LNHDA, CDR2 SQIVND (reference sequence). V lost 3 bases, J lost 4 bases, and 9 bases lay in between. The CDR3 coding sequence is TGTGCCAGTAGTATGAGCTGGGGCACTGAAGCTTTCTTT. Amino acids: CASSMSWGTEAFF.

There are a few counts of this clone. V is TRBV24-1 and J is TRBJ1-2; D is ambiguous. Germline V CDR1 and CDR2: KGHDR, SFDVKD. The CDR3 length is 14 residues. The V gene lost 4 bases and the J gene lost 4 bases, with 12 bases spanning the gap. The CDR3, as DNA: TGTGCCACCAGTGACCTTGGACTGAGCTATGGCTACACCTTC. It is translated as CATSDLGLSYGYTF.

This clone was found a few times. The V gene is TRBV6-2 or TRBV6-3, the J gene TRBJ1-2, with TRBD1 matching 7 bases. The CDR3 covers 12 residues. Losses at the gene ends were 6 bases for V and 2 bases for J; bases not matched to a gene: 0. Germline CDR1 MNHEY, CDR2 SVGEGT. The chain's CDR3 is CASRQGNYGYTF. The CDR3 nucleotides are TGTGCCAGCAGACAGGGGAACTATGGCTACACCTTC.

This chain's CDR3 is CASSPSWGPGETQYF. CDR3 DNA: TGTGCCAGCAGCCCCTCGTGGGGCCCTGGGGAGACCCAGTACTTC. The chain is built from TRBV6-1 and TRBJ2-5, with TRBD1 as a possible D gene (5 bases). The CDR3 contains 15 residues. The germline gives CDR1 MNHNS, CDR2 SASEGT. Trimming took 6 bases from V and 5 from J, leaving 19 bases between them.

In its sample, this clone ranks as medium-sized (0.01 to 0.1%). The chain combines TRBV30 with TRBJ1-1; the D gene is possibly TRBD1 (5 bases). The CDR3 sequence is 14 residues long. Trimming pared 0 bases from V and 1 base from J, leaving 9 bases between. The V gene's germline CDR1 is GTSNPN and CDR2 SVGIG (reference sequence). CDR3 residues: CAWSVGVQNTEAFF. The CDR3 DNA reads TGTGCCTGGAGTGTAGGGGTCCAGAACACTGAAGCTTTCTTT.

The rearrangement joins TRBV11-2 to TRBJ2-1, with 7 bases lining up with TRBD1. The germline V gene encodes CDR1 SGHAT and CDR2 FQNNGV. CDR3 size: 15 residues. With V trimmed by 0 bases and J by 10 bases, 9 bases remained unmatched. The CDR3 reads CASSLETGPFAEQFF. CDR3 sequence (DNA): TGTGCCAGCAGCTTAGAGACAGGGCCCTTCGCGGAGCAGTTCTTC.